This TCR beta chain is drawn from a study of CD8 T cells in Susac syndrome. General observations from the study: In its TCR sequencing and HLA analysis, the study acknowledged that the number of individuals was relatively small.

The CDR3 is made up of 20 amino acids. Per the germline V gene, CDR1 is LGHDT and CDR2 is YNNKEL (reference sequence). The ends lost 0 bases at V and 4 bases at J; junction bases unmatched: 15. From blood CD8+ and CD4+ T cells, the TCR beta chain was sequenced. Negative isolation yielded CD8+ and CD4+ T cells; FACS enriched TEMRA cells. Reverse transcription of about 0.5 to 1 ug RNA used random hexamers. An immunoSEQ multiplex PCR amplified TCR beta CDR3 over 54 Vbeta and 13 Jbeta. TCRdb recomputed calls from the immunoSEQ multiplex PCR reads with MiXCR, one row per CDR3 protein. The sample records about 50,000 distinct CDR3 sequences, roughly 93% being singletons. Concerning this clonotype itself: The antigen is undetermined.

The chain combines TRBV3-1 with TRBJ2-3; TRBD2 matches 11 bases. The TCR originated in a human donor with multiple sclerosis. The sample comprised CD8+ T cells from PBMCs. CDR3 loop: CASSQDLALAGAGRADTQYF. In DNA form, the CDR3 reads TGTGCCAGCAGCCAAGATCTTGCACTAGCGGGGGCCGGAAGGGCAGATACGCAGTATTTT.